The present entry profiles one T cell receptor beta chain with its context. Its antigen is still unknown. The assay was immunoSEQ multiplex PCR, and TCRdb's table has in-frame clones only and misses some. The data show roughly 73,000 clones, with 65% to 75% seen just once and about 5% held by the top ten. This entry belongs to a study of vaccination effects on CD4 cells after COVID-19. The length of the CDR3 is 15 residues. With 1 base clipped from V and 2 bases from J, the junction kept 5 bases outside the gene matches. CDR1 MGHDK and CDR2 SYGVNS come from the germline V gene. Viral peptide pool expansion of antigen-specific CD4+ T cells preceded sequencing in the ViraFEST assay. The culture ran for roughly ten days before CD4+ T cells were isolated. This individual tested PCR-positive for SARS-CoV-2 infection between March and December 2020. After about 2 million PBMC were placed in each well, they were cultured with around 10 IU/ml IL-2 and approximately 10 ug/ml peptides. An HIV-1 Nef peptide pool was employed for negative control culture.

This sequence was found in a human donor who had a prior SARS-CoV-2 infection. The rearrangement uses TRBV25-1 and TRBJ2-7, with 7 bases fitting TRBD1. The specimen was CD4+ T cells from PBMCs cultured with HIV peptides, collected before COVID-19 vaccination. Subset noted: HIV-1 Nef peptide pool negative control/reference culture. The CDR3 here is CASSESSGQTYEQYF. In DNA, the CDR3 is TGTGCCAGCAGTGAATCCTCGGGACAGACCTACGAGCAGTACTTC.